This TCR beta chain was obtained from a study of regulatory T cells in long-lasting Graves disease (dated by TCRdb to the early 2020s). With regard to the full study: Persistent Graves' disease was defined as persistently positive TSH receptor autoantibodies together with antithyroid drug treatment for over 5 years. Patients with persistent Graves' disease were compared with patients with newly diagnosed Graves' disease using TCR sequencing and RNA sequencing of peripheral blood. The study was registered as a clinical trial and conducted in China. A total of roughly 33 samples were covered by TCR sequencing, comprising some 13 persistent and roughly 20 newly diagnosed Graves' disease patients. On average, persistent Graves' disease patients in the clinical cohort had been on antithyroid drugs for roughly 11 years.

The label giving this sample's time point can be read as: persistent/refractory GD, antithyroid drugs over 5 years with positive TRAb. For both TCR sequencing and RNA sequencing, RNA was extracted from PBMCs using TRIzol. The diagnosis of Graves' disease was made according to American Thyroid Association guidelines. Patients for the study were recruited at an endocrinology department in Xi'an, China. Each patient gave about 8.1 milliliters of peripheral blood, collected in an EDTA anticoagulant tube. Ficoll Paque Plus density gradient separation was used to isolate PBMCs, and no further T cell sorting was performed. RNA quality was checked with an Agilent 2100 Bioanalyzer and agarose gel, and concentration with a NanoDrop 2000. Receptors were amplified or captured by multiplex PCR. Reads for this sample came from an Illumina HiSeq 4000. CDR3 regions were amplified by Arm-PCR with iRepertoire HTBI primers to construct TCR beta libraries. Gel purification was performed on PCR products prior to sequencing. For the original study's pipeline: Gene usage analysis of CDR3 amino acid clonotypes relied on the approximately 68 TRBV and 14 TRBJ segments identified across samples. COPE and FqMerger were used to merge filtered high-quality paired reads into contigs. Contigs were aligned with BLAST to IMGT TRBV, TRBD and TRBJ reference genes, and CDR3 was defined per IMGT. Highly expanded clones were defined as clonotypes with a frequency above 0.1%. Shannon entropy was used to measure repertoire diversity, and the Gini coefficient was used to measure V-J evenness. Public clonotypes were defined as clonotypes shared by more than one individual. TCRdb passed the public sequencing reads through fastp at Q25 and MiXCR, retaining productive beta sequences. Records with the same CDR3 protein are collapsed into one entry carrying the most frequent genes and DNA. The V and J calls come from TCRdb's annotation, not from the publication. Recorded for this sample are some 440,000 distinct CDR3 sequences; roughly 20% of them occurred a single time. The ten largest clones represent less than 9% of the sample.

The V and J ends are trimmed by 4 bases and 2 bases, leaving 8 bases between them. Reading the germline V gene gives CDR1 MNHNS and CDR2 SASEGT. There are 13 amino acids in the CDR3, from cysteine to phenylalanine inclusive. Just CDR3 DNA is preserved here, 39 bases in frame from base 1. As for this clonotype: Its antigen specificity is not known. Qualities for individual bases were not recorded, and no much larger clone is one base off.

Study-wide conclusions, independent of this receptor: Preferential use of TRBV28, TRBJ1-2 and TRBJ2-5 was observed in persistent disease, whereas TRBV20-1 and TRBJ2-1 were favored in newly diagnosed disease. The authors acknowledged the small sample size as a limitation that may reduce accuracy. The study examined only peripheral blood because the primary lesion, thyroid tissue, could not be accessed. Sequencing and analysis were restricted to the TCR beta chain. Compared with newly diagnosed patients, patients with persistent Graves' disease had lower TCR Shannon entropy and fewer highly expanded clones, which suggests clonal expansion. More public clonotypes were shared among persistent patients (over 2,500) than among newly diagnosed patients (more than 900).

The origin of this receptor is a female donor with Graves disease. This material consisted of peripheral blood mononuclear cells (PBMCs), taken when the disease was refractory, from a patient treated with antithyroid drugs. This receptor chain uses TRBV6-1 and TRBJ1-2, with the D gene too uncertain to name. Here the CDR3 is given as CASSVTENYGYTF. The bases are TGTGCCAGCAGTGTAACCGAGAACTATGGCTACACCTTC.